The next 31 T cell receptor beta chains were all read from a single sample in a study of Ad26.COV2.S vaccination and SARS-CoV-2 variants. Only in-frame clones appear in the TCRdb table, and some are missing; sequencing was by immunoSEQ multiplex PCR. Of hundreds of thousands of clones listed, 75% to 95% were seen once; the top ten hold less than 15%. Noted treatment: around 19 received Ad26.COV2.S at low or high dose, single or two shots; several received placebo; per-sample allocation not given. After the first vaccine or placebo injection, samples were drawn on day 63. This specimen consisted of peripheral blood, obtained in a trial of Ad26.COV2.S vaccine versus placebo. These TCRs come from a person between 18 and 65 years old who received the Ad26.COV2.S COVID-19 vaccine or a placebo.

The V gene is TRBV9, the J gene TRBJ1-1; maybe TRBD1 (5 bases). Germline CDR1 and CDR2: SGDLS and YYNGEE. The CDR3 covers 15 residues. V dropped 5 bases and J dropped 4 bases, with 18 bases sitting between them. CDR3 loop: CASSPSGGGFTEAFF. CDR3 nucleotides: TGTGCCAGCAGTCCATCCGGGGGTGGGTTCACTGAAGCTTTCTTT.

The chain combines TRBV29-1 with TRBJ2-5; 10 nucleotides align to TRBD2. V trimming: 3 bases; J trimming: 5 bases; junction bases outside the gene matches: 9. This CDR3 region has 15 residues. CDR1 is SQVTM and CDR2 is ANQGSEA in the germline V gene. CDR3 DNA sequence: TGCAGCGTTGAGGCTAGCGGGAGTGCGGTGGAGACCCAGTACTTC. As protein: CSVEASGSAVETQYF. Based on the CDR3 plus reference TRBV29-1 and TRBJ2-5, the full variable domain is SAVISQKPSRDICQRGTSLTIQCQVDSQVTMMFWYRQQPGQSLTLIATANQGSEATYESGFVIDKFPISRPNLTFSTLTVSNMSPEDSSIYLCSVEASGSAVETQYFGPGTRLLVL.

This clone occurred once. V and J are TRBV3-1 (or the pseudogene TRBV3-2) and TRBJ1-2; D is possibly TRBD1 (6 bases). Germline CDR1 is LGHDT and CDR2 is YNNKEL (reference sequence). The CDR3 covers 15 residues. V was clipped by 0 bases and J by 6 bases, with 14 bases between them. The chain's CDR3 is CASSQDTGRTDGYTF. The CDR3 nucleotides read TGTGCCAGCAGCCAAGACACAGGGAGAACTGATGGCTACACCTTC.

This rearrangement joins TRBV7-9 to TRBJ2-2; tentative D call: TRBD2 (6 bases). Deletions cut 6 bases from V and 6 bases from J, with 11 bases between. Looked up from germline, CDR1 is SEHNR and CDR2 is FQNEAQ (reference sequence). CDR3 size: 13 residues. The CDR3 coding sequence is TGTGCCAGCAGTGGGACTGTATCCGGGGAGCTGTTTTTT. Amino acid sequence: CASSGTVSGELFF.

About this clone: A read error may produce the germline difference seen at one junction end. This specimen includes other DNA sequences encoding the same CDR3. This chain uses TRBV7-7 with TRBJ2-1; TRBD2 matches at 8 bases. The CDR3 extends over 15 amino acids. Germline V gene sequence: CDR1 SSHAT, CDR2 FNYEAQ (reference sequence). The CDR3 nucleotides read TGTGCTAGCAGCTTACGGCGGGAGGCCTACAATGAGCAGTTCTTC. It yields the protein CASSLRREAYNEQFF.

The chain combines TRBV7-8 with TRBJ2-1, with 8 bases identical to TRBD1. CDR1 and CDR2 (germline): SGHVS, FQNEAQ. J was trimmed by 8 bases and V by 6 bases; bases with no gene match: 9. The CDR3 has 14 residues. The CDR3 is CASRGQGAGHEQFF. CDR3 sequence (DNA): TGTGCCAGCAGGGGGCAGGGGGCTGGTCATGAGCAGTTCTTC.

This clone was seen only once. V gene TRBV18 combines with J gene TRBJ2-1, with 16 positions matching TRBD2. V was clipped by 0 bases and J by 7 bases; unmatched bases: 3. Germline V CDR1 and CDR2: KGHSH, LQKENI. The CDR3 has 17 amino acids. The CDR3 protein is CASSPPGTSGRVNEQFF. The CDR3, as DNA: TGTGCCAGCTCACCACCCGGGACTAGCGGGAGGGTAAATGAGCAGTTCTTC.

This rearrangement joins TRBV7-9 to TRBJ2-1; 10 nucleotides match TRBD2. The germline V gene encodes CDR1 SEHNR and CDR2 FQNEAQ (reference sequence). The V segment lost 5 bases and the J segment 0 bases; nucleotides outside the gene matches: 13. The CDR3 is 19 residues long. The CDR3 DNA follows: TGTGCCAGCAGCCCCATAGGGGGGACTAGCGTAAGCTCCTACAATGAGCAGTTCTTC. It specifies CASSPIGGTSVSSYNEQFF.

The V call is TRBV24-1, the J call TRBJ1-5; tentatively, D is TRBD1 (6 bases). The V and J ends lost 7 bases and 1 base respectively, with 10 bases between them. The CDR3 loop spans 14 amino acids. The germline V gene has CDR1 KGHDR and CDR2 SFDVKD. The CDR3 DNA reads TGTGCCACCAGGAGGGGGATGAGCAATCAGCCCCAGCATTTT. This encodes CATRRGMSNQPQHF.

This chain joins TRBV29-1 and TRBJ1-1; D is unclear. Germline V gene lookup returns CDR1 SQVTM and CDR2 ANQGSEA. Trimming cost V 5 bases and J 7 bases, with 23 bases left between them. The CDR3 has 15 residues. CDR3 sequence reads: CSVTLPRVADIEAFF. The CDR3, as DNA: TGCAGCGTTACTCTTCCGCGGGTCGCAGACATTGAAGCTTTCTTT.

V is TRBV19 and J is TRBJ2-1; D is unresolved. This CDR3 has 13 residues. Germline CDR1 LNHDA, CDR2 SQIVND (reference sequence). Deletions cut 5 bases from V and 6 bases from J, with 11 bases between. DNA of the CDR3: TGTGCCAGTAGTGACCCCCCGGGCAATGAGCAGTTCTTC. It is translated as CASSDPPGNEQFF. Drawing the rest from reference TRBV19 and TRBJ2-1, the complete variable domain is DGGITQSPKYLFRKEGQNVTLSCEQNLNHDAMYWYRQDPGQGLRLIYYSQIVNDFQKGDIAEGYSVSREKKESFPLTVTSAQKNPTAFYLCASSDPPGNEQFFGPGTRLTVL.

The rearrangement joins TRBV7-2 to TRBJ2-1, with TRBD2 matching 9 bases. This CDR3 is 16 amino acids long. Trimming took 3 bases from V and 3 from J; bases not matched to a gene: 6. The germline CDR1 and CDR2 sequences are SGHTA and FQGNSA. The DNA of the CDR3 is TGTGCCAGCAGCTTGGCCGGGACTAGCTTCTACAATGAGCAGTTCTTC. This translates into CASSLAGTSFYNEQFF.

The genes are TRBV5-1 and TRBJ2-1; D may be TRBD1 (6 bases). Germline CDR1 is SGHRS and CDR2 is YFSETQ. V was clipped by 7 bases and J by 2 bases, with 13 bases between them. This CDR3 is 14 amino acids long. This CDR3 reads CASGRQATYNEQFF. The CDR3, as DNA: TGCGCCAGCGGACGACAGGCTACCTACAATGAGCAGTTCTTC. Full variable domain (remainder filled in from reference TRBV5-1 and TRBJ2-1): KAGVTQTPRYLIKTRGQQVTLSCSPISGHRSVSWYQQTPGQGLQFLFEYFSETQRNKGNFPGRFSGRQFSNSRSEMNVSTLELGDSALYLCASGRQATYNEQFFGPGTRLTVL.

The chain couples TRBV11-2 to TRBJ2-1; 9 bases map to TRBD2. V shed 5 bases, J shed 2 bases, and the junction held 10 bases outside the gene matches. Germline V gene data show CDR1 as SGHAT and CDR2 as FQNNGV. The length of the CDR3 is 17 residues. This chain's CDR3 is CASSSSAGGGPYNEQFF. The CDR3 coding sequence is TGTGCCAGCAGCAGCAGCGCGGGAGGGGGGCCCTACAATGAGCAGTTCTTC.

The chain employs TRBV5-4 and TRBJ2-7; D is possibly TRBD2 (5 bases). Germline V gene lookup returns CDR1 SGHNT and CDR2 YYREEE (reference sequence). With 3 bases removed from V and 0 bases from J, the gap between germline ends came to 16 bases. The CDR3 runs to 16 residues. DNA of the CDR3: TGTGCCAGCAGCTCCGGTCCAGCGGATAGCTCCTACGAGCAGTACTTC. This codes for CASSSGPADSSYEQYF.

This chain uses TRBV10-3 with TRBJ2-2; 10 bases agree with TRBD2. Germline CDR1 is ENHRY and CDR2 is SYGVKD. Trimming cost V 4 bases and J 3 bases; bases outside gene matches: 5. The CDR3 covers 16 residues. The CDR3 protein is CAISAIAGGYTGELFF. DNA of the CDR3: TGTGCCATCAGTGCCATAGCGGGAGGCTACACCGGGGAGCTGTTTTTT.

This clone showed up just once. The V call is TRBV4-3, the J call TRBJ2-1; D is undetermined. The CDR3 totals 13 residues. Trimming stripped 0 bases from V and 10 bases from J, with 10 bases between. Germline values: CDR1 LGHNA, CDR2 YSLEER. The CDR3 here is CASSQDPLGEQFF. The CDR3 DNA follows: TGCGCCAGCAGCCAAGACCCTCTGGGAGAGCAGTTCTTC.

The chain carries TRBV4-3 and TRBJ2-5; D possibly corresponds to TRBD2 (6 bases). The CDR3 length is 17 residues. Between the trimmed V and J ends, which lost 0 bases and 4 bases, there was a span of 18 bases. Germline CDR1 reads LGHNA; CDR2 reads YSLEER. The CDR3 reads CASSQDLAREIPETQYF. Here the CDR3 DNA reads TGCGCCAGCAGCCAAGATTTAGCCCGGGAGATTCCAGAGACCCAGTACTTC.

The V call is TRBV11-2, the J call TRBJ2-6, with D uncertain. The CDR3 length is 16 residues. Trimming cost V 1 base and J 0 bases, with 7 bases left between them. Germline V gene sequence: CDR1 SGHAT, CDR2 FQNNGV. The CDR3 coding sequence is TGTGCCAGCAGCTTAGGACGCCTCTCTGGGGCCAACGTCCTGACTTTC. Translation: CASSLGRLSGANVLTF.

This clone was found once. This chain links TRBV6-5 with TRBJ1-3, with no clear D. Deletions cut 7 bases from V and 0 bases from J, with 10 bases between. The length of the CDR3 is 14 residues. Germline assignment: CDR1 MNHEY and CDR2 SVGAGI. The CDR3 bases are TGTGCCAGCAAATCGATAGTCTCTGGAAACACCATATATTTT. Translation gives CASKSIVSGNTIYF.

The chain carries TRBV7-2 and TRBJ1-4; D call uncertain. Germline V gene lookup returns CDR1 SGHTA and CDR2 FQGNSA. The CDR3 sequence is 16 residues long. The V end lost 0 bases, the J end lost 8 bases, and 16 bases lay between the germline ends. The CDR3 protein is CASSLAPTLSFEKLFF. For the CDR3, the DNA is TGTGCCAGCAGCTTAGCCCCAACACTTTCCTTCGAAAAACTGTTTTTT. The whole variable domain, filled in from reference TRBV7-2 and TRBJ1-4, reads GAGVSQSPSNKVTEKGKDVELRCDPISGHTALYWYRQSLGQGLEFLIYFQGNSAPDKSGLPSDRFSAERTGGSVSTLTIQRTQQEDSAVYLCASSLAPTLSFEKLFFGSGTQLSVL.

This chain links TRBV5-1 with TRBJ2-7; TRBD2 agrees at 7 bases. The trim removed 2 bases at V and 7 bases at J, leaving 6 bases unmatched. The germline CDR1 and CDR2 sequences are SGHRS and YFSETQ. The CDR3 has 13 residues. Here the CDR3 DNA reads TGCGCCAGCAGCTTAAGTTTCGGGGGGGAGCAGTACTTC. Protein: CASSLSFGGEQYF. Full variable domain (remainder filled in from reference TRBV5-1 and TRBJ2-7): KAGVTQTPRYLIKTRGQQVTLSCSPISGHRSVSWYQQTPGQGLQFLFEYFSETQRNKGNFPGRFSGRQFSNSRSEMNVSTLELGDSALYLCASSLSFGGEQYFGPGTRLTVT.

The gene calls are TRBV2 and TRBJ2-5, with TRBD2 matching over 10 bases. Germline lookup yields CDR1 SNHLY and CDR2 FYNNEI. Germline trimming cut 5 bases from V and 7 bases from J; bases unmatched to any gene: 10. CDR3 length equals 15 residues. For the CDR3, the DNA is TGTGCCAGCAGTTCCACTAGCGGGATAGTAAGGACCCAGTACTTC. It is translated as CASSSTSGIVRTQYF.

The count of this clone is one. The chain combines TRBV2 with TRBJ1-5; tentative D call: TRBD1 (5 bases). V gave up 7 bases and J gave up 0 bases, with 19 bases separating them. The germline CDR1 and CDR2 sequences are SNHLY and FYNNEI. CDR3 length: 17 residues. CDR3 sequence (DNA): TGTGCCAGCACCGACACCGCCGGGACGTATAGCAATCAGCCCCAGCATTTT. This translates into CASTDTAGTYSNQPQHF.

The genes are TRBV11-2 and TRBJ1-2, with a tentative D call TRBD1 (5 bases). Trimming took 2 bases from V and 3 from J, leaving 7 bases between them. Germline V gene lookup returns CDR1 SGHAT and CDR2 FQNNGV. CDR3 size: 13 residues. Written as DNA, the CDR3 is TGTGCCAGCAGCTTACTGACAGACTATGGCTACACCTTC. Residues: CASSLLTDYGYTF.

This clone is a singleton in its sample. The rearrangement joins TRBV20-1 to TRBJ2-5, with D unresolved. CDR3 length: 11 residues. Germline lookup yields CDR1 DFQATT and CDR2 SNEGSKA (reference sequence). V was pared by 4 bases and J by 3 bases, with 6 bases between. The CDR3 protein is CSAIPKETQYF. The CDR3 coding sequence is TGCAGTGCTATCCCTAAAGAGACCCAGTACTTC.

J is TRBJ2-3 and V is TRBV6-2 or TRBV6-3; D not resolved. V dropped 5 bases and J dropped 0 bases, with 9 bases sitting between them. The CDR3 is 14 residues long. CDR1 MNHEY and CDR2 SVGEGT come from the germline V gene. CDR3 in amino acids: CASSPPRSTDTQYF. The CDR3, as DNA: TGTGCCAGCAGTCCCCCCCGGAGCACAGATACGCAGTATTTT.

The chain employs TRBV7-9 and TRBJ2-2; 10 bases agree with TRBD1. In germline, CDR1 is SEHNR, CDR2 FQNEAQ (reference sequence). The CDR3 contains 16 residues. The ends lost 4 bases at V and 7 bases at J; junction bases unmatched: 9. The CDR3 reads CASSSDRGSGIGELFF. In DNA, the CDR3 is TGTGCCAGCAGCTCGGACAGGGGGAGCGGTATCGGGGAGCTGTTTTTT.

This chain uses TRBV18 with TRBJ2-4, with D perhaps TRBD1 (6 bases). This CDR3 spans 16 amino acids. Trimming pared 2 bases from V and 3 bases from J, leaving 14 bases between. CDR1 is KGHSH, CDR2 LQKENI, per germline. CDR3 DNA sequence: TGTGCCAGCTCACCAAGATCAGGGGATGGCAAAAACATTCAGTACTTC. Protein product: CASSPRSGDGKNIQYF.

V gene TRBV6-5 combines with J gene TRBJ1-1; D might be TRBD1 (6 bases). The CDR3 consists of 14 residues. Germline loops: CDR1 MNHEY, CDR2 SVGAGI. With 7 bases removed from V and 0 bases from J, the gap between germline ends came to 12 bases. The CDR3 DNA sequence: TGTGCCAGCACGCACAGGGCCATGAACACTGAAGCTTTCTTT. The encoded protein is CASTHRAMNTEAFF.

The V gene is TRBV5-5, the J gene TRBJ2-5; D is undetermined. Trimming took 4 bases from V and 5 from J, leaving 18 bases between them. This CDR3 spans 15 amino acids. The germline gives CDR1 SGHKS, CDR2 YYEKEE (reference sequence). CDR3 residues: CASSLLGRDWETQYF. The CDR3 DNA reads TGTGCCAGCAGCCTCTTAGGGCGCGACTGGGAGACCCAGTACTTC.